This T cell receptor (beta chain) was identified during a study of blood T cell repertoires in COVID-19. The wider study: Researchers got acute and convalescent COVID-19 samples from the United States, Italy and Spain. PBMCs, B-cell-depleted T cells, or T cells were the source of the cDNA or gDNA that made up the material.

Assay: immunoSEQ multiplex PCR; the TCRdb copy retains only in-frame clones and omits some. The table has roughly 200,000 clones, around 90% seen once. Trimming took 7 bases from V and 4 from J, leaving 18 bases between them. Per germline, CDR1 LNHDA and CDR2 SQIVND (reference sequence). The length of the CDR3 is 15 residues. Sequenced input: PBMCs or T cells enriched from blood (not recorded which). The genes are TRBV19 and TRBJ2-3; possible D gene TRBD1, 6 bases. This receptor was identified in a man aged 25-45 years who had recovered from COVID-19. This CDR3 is CASNQVTGNADTQYF. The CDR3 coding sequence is TGTGCCAGTAATCAAGTTACAGGGAATGCAGATACGCAGTATTTT.